Following are 19 T cell receptor beta chains from one sample sequenced in a study of Ad26.COV2.S vaccination and SARS-CoV-2 variants. Noted treatment: roughly 20 received Ad26.COV2.S at low or high dose, single or two shots; several received placebo; per-sample allocation not given. Specimens were obtained on day 63 following the first vaccine or placebo injection. Sequenced by immunoSEQ multiplex PCR; TCRdb stores in-frame clones only, minus some. The sample gives about 420,000 clones, 70% to 90% of which show up once; 3.6% is in the top ten. The sample here was peripheral blood, taken in a trial of Ad26.COV2.S vaccine versus placebo. Source of these receptors: a person between 18 and 65 years old who received the Ad26.COV2.S COVID-19 vaccine or a placebo.

The chain combines TRBV7-6 with TRBJ2-2, with a possible D match to TRBD2 (6 bases). Trimming took off 5 bases at V and 4 bases at J, with 17 bases between the two ends. This CDR3 region has 16 residues. Germline V lookup: CDR1 SGHVS, CDR2 FNYEAQ. DNA of the CDR3: TGTGCCAGCAGCACTTTTTTTCAGGGAGGCACCGGGGAGCTGTTTTTT. It specifies CASSTFFQGGTGELFF. The variable domain in full, with the rest retrieved from reference TRBV7-6 and TRBJ2-2, is GAGVSQSPRYKVTKRGQDVALRCDPISGHVSLYWYRQALGQGPEFLTYFNYEAQQDKSGLPNDRFSAERPEGSISTLTIQRTEQRDSAMYRCASSTFFQGGTGELFFGEGSRLTVL.

The gene calls are TRBV19 and TRBJ1-5; TRBD1 is a possible D gene (6 bases). The CDR3 extends over 15 amino acids. Trimming removed 3 bases at V and 2 bases at J, with 11 bases between. Germline V lookup: CDR1 LNHDA, CDR2 SQIVND (reference sequence). The CDR3 sequence: CASSIAAGGNQPQHF. DNA of the CDR3: TGTGCCAGTAGTATCGCAGCAGGGGGCAATCAGCCCCAGCATTTT.

This rearrangement joins TRBV25-1 to TRBJ2-1, with TRBD1 identical over 11 bases. The trim removed 3 bases at V and 6 bases at J, leaving 4 bases unmatched. The V gene's germline CDR1 is MGHDK and CDR2 SYGVNS. The CDR3 length is 15 residues. The CDR3 sequence: CASSEGQGEANEQFF. In DNA, the CDR3 is TGTGCCAGCAGTGAGGGACAGGGGGAAGCCAATGAGCAGTTCTTC.

In its sample, this clone was seen a few times. The chain carries TRBV4-1 and TRBJ2-1; D not certain. The CDR3 runs 15 residues. Trimming stripped 0 bases from V and 2 bases from J, with 8 bases between. Germline V CDR1 and CDR2: MGHRA, YSYEKL. The CDR3 sequence: CASSQERRTYNEQFF. CDR3 in DNA: TGCGCCAGCAGCCAAGAGAGGAGAACCTACAATGAGCAGTTCTTC.

The CDR3 coding sequence is TGTGCCAGCAGCGTAAACAGGGGCTTGGGGAACACCGGGGAGCTGTTTTTT. Translating it yields CASSVNRGLGNTGELFF. The J gene is TRBJ2-2, the V gene TRBV7-9; TRBD1 matches 7 bases. Germline lookup yields CDR1 SEHNR and CDR2 FQNEAQ (reference sequence). Trimming cost V 5 bases and J 1 base; bases outside gene matches: 10. This CDR3 spans 17 amino acids.

The chain employs TRBV20-1 and TRBJ1-1; no clear D. CDR3 length equals 11 residues. V was shortened by 1 base and J by 7 bases, with 7 bases between the two germline ends. Germline V gives CDR1 DFQATT, CDR2 SNEGSKA (reference sequence). CDR3 amino acids: CSARGIGEAFF. The CDR3 DNA is TGCAGTGCTAGAGGAATCGGTGAAGCTTTCTTT.

The count of this clone is one. The sample contains more than one DNA sequence encoding this CDR3. The chain recombines TRBV27 with TRBJ2-5; 8 nucleotides agree with TRBD2. V was pared by 5 bases and J by 5 bases, with 10 bases of the junction left unmatched. The germline V gene has CDR1 MNHEY and CDR2 SMNVEV (reference sequence). This CDR3 region has 15 residues. The CDR3 DNA sequence: TGTGCCAGCAGTCCCGGACTAGCCGGACCGGAGACCCAGTACTTC. Encoded protein: CASSPGLAGPETQYF.

The gene calls are TRBV5-4 and TRBJ2-5, with D possibly matching TRBD2 (6 bases). The length of the CDR3 is 15 residues. The V end was cut by 0 bases, the J end by 9 bases, with 18 bases between. In germline, CDR1 is SGHNT, CDR2 YYREEE (reference sequence). DNA for the CDR3: TGTGCCAGCAGCTTGGCCCGGACGGGGGATGAAGCCCAGTACTTC. This gives the protein CASSLARTGDEAQYF.

This rearrangement joins TRBV5-1 to TRBJ2-3; no definite D call. CDR3 length: 15 amino acids. CDR1 is SGHRS, CDR2 YFSETQ, per germline. Trimming left V 0 bases short and J 0 bases short, with 8 bases between. This chain's CDR3 is CASSLAYGSTDTQYF. DNA of the CDR3: TGCGCCAGCAGCTTGGCTTACGGGAGCACAGATACGCAGTATTTT.

The chain joins TRBV7-8 to TRBJ2-2; TRBD2 matches at 7 bases. CDR3 length equals 14 residues. V was clipped by 5 bases and J by 7 bases; unmatched bases: 7. Germline CDR1 and CDR2: SGHVS and FQNEAQ. CDR3 loop: CASSPSGGGGELFF. The CDR3 DNA follows: TGTGCCAGCAGCCCGTCGGGGGGAGGCGGGGAGCTGTTTTTT.

This rearrangement joins TRBV6-2 or TRBV6-3 to TRBJ1-1, with TRBD1 identical over 10 bases. V shed 4 bases and J 6 bases; nucleotides not matched to a gene: 11. This CDR3 spans 16 amino acids. Per the germline V gene, CDR1 is MNHEY and CDR2 is SVGEGT. This chain's CDR3 is CASSSRQGAALPEAFF. In DNA, the CDR3 is TGTGCCAGCAGTTCCCGACAGGGGGCCGCTCTCCCTGAAGCTTTCTTT.

The chain carries TRBV7-2 and TRBJ1-1; tentative D call: TRBD1 (5 bases). Germline V gene lookup returns CDR1 SGHTA and CDR2 FQGNSA. This CDR3 spans 15 amino acids. Trimming cost V 3 bases and J 0 bases, with 11 bases left between them. CDR3 nucleotide sequence: TGTGCCAGCAGCTTTCAAGGGACCATGAACACTGAAGCTTTCTTT. This codes for CASSFQGTMNTEAFF.

This clone has just a few counts. CDR3 coding DNA: TGTGCCAGCAGCGAGGGGACAGCGGAGCAGTACTTC. Translation: CASSEGTAEQYF. The chain links TRBV5-4 to TRBJ2-7; 7 nucleotides line up with TRBD1. Per the germline V gene, CDR1 is SGHNT and CDR2 is YYREEE (reference sequence). The CDR3 has 12 residues. The ends lost 4 bases at V and 7 bases at J; junction bases unmatched: 5.

This clone was seen once. The chain carries TRBV7-2 and TRBJ2-5; tentatively, D is TRBD1 (5 bases). This CDR3 has 13 residues. Trimming took off 6 bases at V and 5 bases at J, with 13 bases between the two ends. Germline lookup yields CDR1 SGHTA and CDR2 FQGNSA. This CDR3 reads CASRATVWETQYF. Here the CDR3 DNA reads TGTGCCAGCAGAGCGACAGTATGGGAGACCCAGTACTTC.

The genes are TRBV12-3 or TRBV12-4 and TRBJ1-5, with a weak D call TRBD1 (5 bases). V lost 1 base and J lost 4, with 5 bases in between. This CDR3 has 13 residues. The CDR3 spells CASSLDRNQPQHF. The CDR3 DNA reads TGTGCCAGCAGTTTAGACAGGAATCAGCCCCAGCATTTT.

The table lists this clone with a few counts. The J gene is TRBJ2-7, the V gene TRBV20-1; possible D gene TRBD2, 7 bases. The CDR3 covers 14 residues. The V and J ends lost 3 bases and 3 bases respectively, with 15 bases between them. Germline V gene lookup returns CDR1 DFQATT and CDR2 SNEGSKA (reference sequence). The CDR3 DNA follows: TGCAGTGCTAGTCATAGGGGGGGCGTCTACGAGCAGTACTTC. Its protein product is CSASHRGGVYEQYF.

The rearrangement uses TRBV2 and TRBJ1-6, with 7 nucleotides matching TRBD1. This CDR3 has 14 residues. CDR1 and CDR2 from the germline V gene are SNHLY and FYNNEI. Germline trimming cut 7 bases from V and 7 bases from J; bases unmatched to any gene: 7. CDR3 region: CASKVGTANSPLHF. Written as DNA, the CDR3 is TGTGCCAGCAAGGTGGGGACAGCCAATTCACCCCTCCACTTT.

The V gene is TRBV5-1, the J gene TRBJ2-7; 8 positions match TRBD1. After removal of 0 bases from V and 0 bases from J, the junction contained 5 bases not matched to a gene. This CDR3 comprises 16 residues. Germline values: CDR1 SGHRS, CDR2 YFSETQ. CDR3 protein: CASSLDGRGLSYEQYF. CDR3 in DNA: TGCGCCAGCAGCTTGGATGGCAGGGGGCTCTCCTACGAGCAGTACTTC.

This clone has more than one count but fewer than ten. At the DNA level, this CDR3 is encoded by other sequences in the same sample as well. The chain links TRBV5-1 to TRBJ2-7; 8 bases match TRBD2. Germline assignment: CDR1 SGHRS and CDR2 YFSETQ. After removal of 0 bases from V and 2 bases from J, the junction contained 1 base not matched to a gene. This CDR3 comprises 14 residues. The chain's CDR3 is CASSLEAGAYEQYF. The CDR3 region has the DNA TGCGCCAGCAGCTTGGAAGCGGGAGCCTACGAGCAGTACTTC. Full variable domain (rest looked up from reference TRBV5-1 and TRBJ2-7): KAGVTQTPRYLIKTRGQQVTLSCSPISGHRSVSWYQQTPGQGLQFLFEYFSETQRNKGNFPGRFSGRQFSNSRSEMNVSTLELGDSALYLCASSLEAGAYEQYFGPGTRLTVT.